This paragraph covers one TCR beta chain sequence. The antigen is unknown. A much larger clone sits a single nucleotide away, making a read error possible. This sample is part of a study of Graves' ophthalmopathy and Graves' hyperthyroidism. Study outcomes and limitations: Sensitivity of 85% to 90% and specificity of approximately 81% were achieved when a 13-signature model separated ophthalmopathy from stable hyperthyroidism. Progression of ophthalmopathy was predicted by the model with roughly 68% sensitivity and around 72% specificity.

Aged 18 to 65, hyperthyroidism patients had new diagnoses of under 2 months' duration. Other autoimmune disease, uncontrolled infection, pregnancy and lactation led to exclusion. TCR beta CDR3 amplification used RNA transcripts. HTBI primers were employed in first-round RT-PCR, then a second-round multiplex PCR followed. TCRdb processed the multiplex PCR reads anew with MiXCR; each CDR3 protein has one entry. The data contain around 1,200,000 distinct CDR3 sequences, about 40% of them seen just once; the ten biggest clones take up around 10%. There are 14 residues in the CDR3. Trimming removed 7 bases at V and 4 bases at J, with 14 bases between.

J is TRBJ1-5 and V is TRBV12-3 or TRBV12-4; D not resolved. The sequence came from an adult man with Graves' hyperthyroidism. The specimen was peripheral blood or thyroid tissue (not recorded which). The DNA of the CDR3 is TGTGCCAGCATTTTCCAGGTAGGAAATCAGCCCCAGCATTTT. Encoded protein: CASIFQVGNQPQHF.